The next 32 T cell receptor beta chains were all read from a single sample in a study of shared clonotypes between healthy human individuals (dated by TCRdb to 2020 to 2022). Receptor libraries were prepared by the immunoSEQ multiplex PCR assay. In its TCRdb copy, this immuneACCESS table keeps in-frame sequences only and misses some clones. Where compared with another copy, unresolved V genes explain less than half of these, and the others have no known cause. The table for this sample lists approximately 110,000 clones; about 62% of them were counted only once. Roughly 24% of the sample rests with the top ten. The material sequenced was memory CD8+ T cells sorted from blood. Sample cell subset or site, as interpreted from the label and publication: CD45RO+ cells pooled with CCR7-negative TemRA cells. These receptors were taken from a woman under 40 in good health.

This clone was detected ten times or more. The chain employs TRBV19 and TRBJ2-5; a weak D match, TRBD2 (5 bases). The DNA end is a closer match to TRBJ2-7, so the J assignment may be wrong. Germline CDR1 LNHDA, CDR2 SQIVND (reference sequence). The CDR3 covers 15 residues. The CDR3 spells CASSIEYSASYEQYF. The CDR3 region has the DNA TGTGCCAGTAGTATAGAGTATAGCGCCTCCTACGAGCAGTACTTC.

This clone was observed a handful of times. This chain uses TRBV14 with TRBJ2-7; a weak D match, TRBD2 (5 bases). Per germline, CDR1 SGHDN and CDR2 FVKESK. V was pared by 4 bases and J by 3 bases, with 16 bases between. The CDR3 has 15 amino acids. The DNA of the CDR3 is TGTGCCAGCAGCCGAGGAGTGGGAGAAGGCTACGAGCAGTACTTC. This encodes CASSRGVGEGYEQYF. The full variable domain, rest sourced from reference TRBV14 and TRBJ2-7, is EAGVTQFPSHSVIEKGQTVTLRCDPISGHDNLYWYRRVMGKEIKFLLHFVKESKQDESGMPNNRFLAERTGGTYSTLKVQPAELEDSGVYFCASSRGVGEGYEQYFGPGTRLTVT.

V is TRBV2 and J is TRBJ2-7; D is perhaps TRBD1 or TRBD2 (6 bases each). V gave up 5 bases and J gave up 6 bases, with 17 bases separating them. The CDR3 is made up of 14 amino acids. The V gene's germline CDR1 is SNHLY and CDR2 FYNNEI. CDR3 in DNA: TGTGCCAGCAGTTACTCGACTGGAGGGGGCGAGCAGTACTTC. As protein: CASSYSTGGGEQYF.

This clone appeared a few times. The chain is built from TRBV25-1 and TRBJ2-7; the match to TRBD1 covers 10 bases. The ends lost 4 bases at V and 4 bases at J; junction bases unmatched: 7. Germline V gene sequence: CDR1 MGHDK, CDR2 SYGVNS. The CDR3 loop spans 15 amino acids. The CDR3 region has the DNA TGTGCCAGCAGTGCCGGGACAGGGGAGTCTTACGAGCAGTACTTC. Protein product: CASSAGTGESYEQYF.

The chain employs TRBV11-2 and TRBJ2-1, with 9 positions matching TRBD2. Trimming cost V 6 bases and J 3 bases; bases outside gene matches: 9. Germline CDR1 is SGHAT and CDR2 is FQNNGV. The CDR3 is 16 residues long. CDR3 loop: CASSSSGRWVYNEQFF. The CDR3 bases are TGTGCCAGCAGTTCAAGCGGGAGGTGGGTCTACAATGAGCAGTTCTTC. Based on the CDR3 plus reference TRBV11-2 and TRBJ2-1, the full variable domain is EAGVAQSPRYKIIEKRQSVAFWCNPISGHATLYWYQQILGQGPKLLIQFQNNGVVDDSQLPKDRFSAERLKGVDSTLKIQPAKLEDSAVYLCASSSSGRWVYNEQFFGPGTRLTVL.

The V call is TRBV5-1, the J call TRBJ2-6; no clear D gene. Trimming cost V 0 bases and J 4 bases, with 8 bases left between them. The length of the CDR3 is 15 residues. CDR1 is SGHRS and CDR2 is YFSETQ in the germline V gene. CDR3 DNA: TGCGCCAGCAGCTTGGAGCTGCCGGGGGCCAACGTCCTGACTTTC. It encodes CASSLELPGANVLTF. Variable domain in full (rest from reference TRBV5-1 and TRBJ2-6): KAGVTQTPRYLIKTRGQQVTLSCSPISGHRSVSWYQQTPGQGLQFLFEYFSETQRNKGNFPGRFSGRQFSNSRSEMNVSTLELGDSALYLCASSLELPGANVLTFGAGSRLTVL.

As DNA, the CDR3 is TGCAGCGTTAAGACTAGCGGGAGGGCCGAAGAGCAGTACTTC. Translating it yields CSVKTSGRAEEQYF. The chain combines TRBV29-1 with TRBJ2-7; 14 nucleotides line up with TRBD2. Unmatched junction bases numbered 7, after V lost 5 bases and J lost 7 bases. CDR3 length: 14 amino acids. Germline values: CDR1 SQVTM, CDR2 ANQGSEA.

V and J are TRBV6-1 and TRBJ1-5; TRBD1 matches 10 bases. The germline gives CDR1 MNHNS, CDR2 SASEGT. V shed 3 bases and J 6 bases; nucleotides not matched to a gene: 8. CDR3 size: 16 residues. CDR3 nucleotides: TGTGCCAGCAGTGATACGACAGGGGGCGGGAGTCAGCCCCAGCATTTT. This codes for CASSDTTGGGSQPQHF.

The chain has TRBV11-3 and TRBJ2-7; a possible D gene is TRBD2 (5 bases). CDR3 length: 13 residues. Trimming stripped 5 bases from V and 7 bases from J, with 15 bases between. CDR1 and CDR2 (germline): SGHNT, YENEEA. Here the CDR3 DNA reads TGTGCCAGCAGCCTAGGACTGGTTTGGGAGCAGTACTTC. Translated: CASSLGLVWEQYF. Full variable domain (rest looked up from reference TRBV11-3 and TRBJ2-7): EAGVVQSPRYKIIEKKQPVAFWCNPISGHNTLYWYLQNLGQGPELLIRYENEEAVDDSQLPKDRFSAERLKGVDSTLKIQPAELGDSAVYLCASSLGLVWEQYFGPGTRLTVT.

The rearrangement uses TRBV27 and TRBJ2-7; TRBD2 might be the D (5 bases). The CDR3 is 13 amino acids. The V end was cut by 6 bases, the J end by 3 bases, with 12 bases between. Germline CDR1 is MNHEY and CDR2 is SMNVEV (reference sequence). The DNA for the CDR3 is TGTGCCAGCAGCCGGACTGAACTCTACGAGCAGTACTTC. It encodes CASSRTELYEQYF.

The J gene is TRBJ2-7, the V gene TRBV18; possibly TRBD1 or TRBD2 for D (5 bases each). CDR3 length equals 15 residues. The germline V gene has CDR1 KGHSH and CDR2 LQKENI. V was pared by 6 bases and J by 2 bases, with 17 bases between. The CDR3 spells CASSRAGDPAYEQYF. The CDR3 nucleotides are TGTGCCAGCTCGCGCGCCGGGGACCCCGCCTACGAGCAGTACTTC.

The genes are TRBV28 and TRBJ2-7; possible D gene TRBD1, 5 bases. V dropped 5 bases and J dropped 4 bases, with 18 bases sitting between them. Per germline, CDR1 MDHEN and CDR2 SYDVKM. The CDR3 is made up of 15 amino acids. As DNA, the CDR3 is TGTGCCAGCAGTCCATGGTGGCAGGGTATTTACGAGCAGTACTTC. It encodes CASSPWWQGIYEQYF.

The J gene is TRBJ2-2, the V gene TRBV7-2; 8 positions match TRBD2. Trimming took 5 bases from V and 6 from J; bases not matched to a gene: 14. Germline V gene sequence: CDR1 SGHTA, CDR2 FQGNSA. CDR3 length: 17 amino acids. The CDR3 loop is CASSLRVRREAPGELFF. The CDR3 bases are TGTGCCAGCAGCCTTAGGGTTCGGCGGGAGGCCCCCGGGGAGCTGTTTTTT.

The chain recombines TRBV28 with TRBJ1-6; the match to TRBD1 covers 10 bases. The CDR3 covers 13 residues. V shed 7 bases, J shed 9 bases, and the junction held 3 bases outside the gene matches. Germline V gene data show CDR1 as MDHEN and CDR2 as SYDVKM. Here the CDR3 reads CASKGTGVSPLHF. CDR3 sequence (DNA): TGTGCCAGCAAAGGGACAGGGGTTTCACCCCTCCACTTT.

The rearrangement joins TRBV18 to TRBJ2-7; perhaps TRBD2 as D (5 bases). The CDR3 has 16 amino acids. Germline lookup yields CDR1 KGHSH and CDR2 LQKENI. Trimming shortened V by 1 base and J by 3 bases, and 16 bases separated the two germline ends. In nucleotides, the CDR3 is TGTGCCAGCTCACCACAAGGCGGGTGGTCCCACTACGAGCAGTACTTC. This encodes CASSPQGGWSHYEQYF.

The chain combines TRBV6-5 with TRBJ2-5; D possibly corresponds to TRBD2 (5 bases). In germline, CDR1 is MNHEY, CDR2 SVGAGI. Trimming left V 6 bases short and J 5 bases short, with 19 bases between. This CDR3 has 15 residues. CDR3 DNA: TGTGCCAGCAGGGCCCTTCTGGGATCGGGGGAGACCCAGTACTTC. It specifies CASRALLGSGETQYF.

The CDR3 loop reads CASRSTDYSNQPQHF. The CDR3, as DNA: TGTGCCAGCCGATCGACAGACTATAGCAATCAGCCCCAGCATTTT. The rearrangement joins TRBV27 to TRBJ1-5; D possibly corresponds to TRBD1 (5 bases). Germline V gene lookup returns CDR1 MNHEY and CDR2 SMNVEV (reference sequence). The V end was cut by 8 bases, the J end by 0 bases, with 14 bases between. This CDR3 is 15 amino acids long.

The V and J genes are TRBV5-4 and TRBJ1-3; D remains unclear. Germline values: CDR1 SGHNT, CDR2 YYREEE (reference sequence). This CDR3 has 17 residues. V was shortened by 0 bases and J by 4 bases, with 17 bases between the two germline ends. Written as DNA, the CDR3 is TGTGCCAGCAGCTTGGCCGGAGAAGGGCCTGGGGGAAACACCATATATTTT. Protein: CASSLAGEGPGGNTIYF.

The CDR3 loop reads CASSIPQGHLGYGYTF. The CDR3 DNA sequence: TGTGCCAGCAGCATCCCTCAGGGCCACCTCGGCTATGGCTACACCTTC. The rearrangement uses TRBV5-4 and TRBJ1-2; D possibly corresponds to TRBD1 (5 bases). This CDR3 contains 16 residues. V lost 4 bases, J lost 4 bases, and 20 bases lay in between. Germline V gives CDR1 SGHNT, CDR2 YYREEE (reference sequence).

V and J are TRBV7-9 and TRBJ2-7, with D hard to call. The V gene's germline CDR1 is SEHNR and CDR2 FQNEAQ (reference sequence). The CDR3 consists of 16 residues. V lost 1 base to trimming and J lost 3 bases, with 16 bases between them. The CDR3 sequence: CASSLVRPNLHYEQYF. The CDR3 bases are TGTGCCAGCAGCTTAGTAAGGCCGAATCTACACTACGAGCAGTACTTC.

This chain links TRBV25-1 with TRBJ2-5; D unclear. The DNA end is more similar to TRBJ2-7, so the J call may be wrong. Germline CDR1 MGHDK, CDR2 SYGVNS. CDR3 length: 11 amino acids. CDR3 region: CASSELFEQYF. For the CDR3, the DNA is TGTGCCAGCAGTGAATTGTTCGAGCAGTACTTC.

The V and J genes are TRBV14 and TRBJ2-3; D is possibly TRBD2 (5 bases). The length of the CDR3 is 17 residues. Trimming took off 0 bases at V and 3 bases at J, with 16 bases between the two ends. Germline-derived CDR1 and CDR2 are SGHDN and FVKESK. CDR3 protein: CASSQDRERLGTDTQYF. CDR3 in DNA: TGTGCCAGCAGCCAAGACCGTGAGCGGTTAGGAACAGATACGCAGTATTTT.

The table lists this clone with a few counts. The chain carries TRBV7-9 and TRBJ2-1, with D hard to call. The CDR3 runs to 15 residues. CDR1 and CDR2 from the germline V gene are SEHNR and FQNEAQ (reference sequence). The V gene lost 4 bases and the J gene lost 6 bases, with 16 bases spanning the gap. The DNA for the CDR3 is TGTGCCAGCAGCTCCTATCGGACCGCACCCAATGAGCAGTTCTTC. Protein sequence: CASSSYRTAPNEQFF. Looking up the rest from reference TRBV7-9 and TRBJ2-1 gives the full variable domain: DTGVSQNPRHKITKRGQNVTFRCDPISEHNRLYWYRQTLGQGPEFLTYFQNEAQLEKSRLLSDRFSAERPKGSFSTLEIQRTEQGDSAMYLCASSSYRTAPNEQFFGPGTRLTVL.

The V gene is TRBV19, the J gene TRBJ1-1; tentatively, D is TRBD1 (6 bases). Looked up from germline, CDR1 is LNHDA and CDR2 is SQIVND (reference sequence). This CDR3 region has 13 residues. The germline V and J ends were trimmed by 5 bases and 11 bases, with 18 bases remaining between them. The CDR3 reads CASSVPPGQRAFF. In DNA, the CDR3 is TGTGCCAGTAGTGTTCCCCCGGGACAACGCGCTTTCTTT.

In its sample, this clone was seen many times. The chain recombines TRBV6-6 with TRBJ2-2; D gene ambiguous. Trimming left V 0 bases short and J 6 bases short, with 8 bases between. Germline CDR1 and CDR2: MNHNY and SVGAGI (reference sequence). This CDR3 is built from 14 residues. Here the CDR3 reads CASSYSGLAGELFF. CDR3 sequence (DNA): TGTGCCAGCAGTTACTCTGGGTTAGCCGGGGAGCTGTTTTTT.

In its sample, this clone was seen a few times. A much larger clone differs from this one at a single base, so this may be a read error. The chain uses TRBV2 and TRBJ2-3, with TRBD1 matching over 9 bases. CDR1 and CDR2 (germline): SNHLY, FYNNEI. The CDR3 is 14 amino acids. J gave up 1 base and V 4 bases, and 0 bases lay outside the gene matches. DNA of the CDR3: TGTGCCAGCAGTGGGACAGGGGGCACAGATACGCAGTATTTT. Its translation: CASSGTGGTDTQYF.

The table lists this clone with a few counts. V and J are TRBV7-8 and TRBJ1-3, with D perhaps matching TRBD1 (6 bases). CDR1 and CDR2 (germline): SGHVS, FQNEAQ. This CDR3 is built from 12 residues. The DNA for the CDR3 is TGTGGTTGGACAGCCTCTGGAAACACCATATATTTT. Amino acids: CGWTASGNTIYF. The full variable domain, in which reference TRBV7-8 and TRBJ1-3 provide the parts outside the CDR3, is GAGVSQSPRYKVAKRGQDVALRCDPISGHVSLFWYQQALGQGPEFLTYFQNEAQLDKSGLPSDRFFAERPEGSVSTLKIQRTQQEDSAVYLCGWTASGNTIYFGEGSWLTVV.

This rearrangement joins TRBV19 to TRBJ2-6; D tentatively reads TRBD1 or TRBD2 (6 bases each). Germline CDR1 LNHDA, CDR2 SQIVND (reference sequence). Trimming took off 1 base at V and 2 bases at J, with 9 bases between the two ends. CDR3 length: 16 residues. The CDR3 sequence is CASSIAGAAGANVLTF. As DNA, the CDR3 is TGTGCCAGTAGTATAGCGGGGGCGGCTGGGGCCAACGTCCTGACTTTC.

The gene calls are TRBV6-1 and TRBJ2-5; TRBD2 is a possible D gene (5 bases). V was pared by 7 bases and J by 1 base, with 10 bases between. CDR3 size: 13 residues. Germline CDR1 reads MNHNS; CDR2 reads SASEGT. In nucleotides, the CDR3 is TGTGCCAGCAATAGCGTGGCCCAAGAGACCCAGTACTTC. As protein: CASNSVAQETQYF.

The genes are TRBV6-4 and TRBJ2-7; tentative D call: TRBD1 (5 bases). Germline values: CDR1 MRHNA, CDR2 SNTAGT. The CDR3 is 15 residues long. The ends were cut back, 3 bases at V and 2 bases at J, with 14 bases in the middle. The CDR3 sequence: CASSEAGCGAYEQYF. CDR3 bases: TGTGCCAGCAGTGAAGCAGGGTGTGGAGCCTACGAGCAGTACTTC.

This rearrangement joins TRBV11-2 to TRBJ2-2, with D tentatively TRBD1 (5 bases). Trimming shortened V by 0 bases and J by 1 base, and 12 bases separated the two germline ends. Germline values: CDR1 SGHAT, CDR2 FQNNGV. The CDR3 consists of 17 residues. As DNA, the CDR3 is TGTGCCAGCAGCTTAGATTTTTGGCAGGGGAACACCGGGGAGCTGTTTTTT. Translating it yields CASSLDFWQGNTGELFF. Full variable domain (outside the CDR3, taken from reference TRBV11-2 and TRBJ2-2): EAGVAQSPRYKIIEKRQSVAFWCNPISGHATLYWYQQILGQGPKLLIQFQNNGVVDDSQLPKDRFSAERLKGVDSTLKIQPAKLEDSAVYLCASSLDFWQGNTGELFFGEGSRLTVL.

Turning to this clone: The sample carries other DNA sequences with the same CDR3. The J gene is TRBJ2-1, the V gene TRBV5-1; D is ambiguous. With 1 base removed from V and 2 bases from J, the gap between germline ends came to 10 bases. CDR3 length: 15 residues. CDR1 and CDR2 (germline): SGHRS, YFSETQ. The CDR3 loop reads CASSLSSGAYNEQFF. The CDR3 region has the DNA TGCGCCAGCAGCTTGTCGTCAGGTGCCTACAATGAGCAGTTCTTC.